One and the same sample provided the 10 T cell receptor beta chains below, sequenced in a study of Ad26.COV2.S vaccination and SARS-CoV-2 variants. Sequencing used immunoSEQ multiplex PCR; TCRdb keeps in-frame clones, though not all of them. The sample records around 250,000 clones, around 87% being singletons. Treatment specified: 15 to 20 received Ad26.COV2.S at low or high dose, single or two shots; about 5 received placebo; per-sample allocation not given. The investigators took samples on day 63 after the first vaccine or placebo injection. The starting material was peripheral blood, obtained in a trial of Ad26.COV2.S vaccine versus placebo. The receptors here all came from a person between 18 and 65 years old who received the Ad26.COV2.S COVID-19 vaccine or a placebo.

V gene TRBV7-2 combines with J gene TRBJ1-3; D gene ambiguous. Between the trimmed V and J ends, which lost 0 bases and 4 bases, there was a span of 13 bases. The germline CDR1 and CDR2 sequences are SGHTA and FQGNSA. The CDR3 has 16 amino acids. The CDR3 is CASSLAVSGTGNTIYF. The CDR3 DNA sequence: TGTGCCAGCAGCTTAGCGGTGTCGGGAACCGGAAACACCATATATTTT.

The V and J genes are TRBV27 and TRBJ1-1; no reliable D call. The V gene's germline CDR1 is MNHEY and CDR2 SMNVEV (reference sequence). V was cut by 4 bases and J by 4 bases, with 10 bases left in between. CDR3 length: 13 residues. The CDR3: CASSWSHITEAFF. The CDR3 nucleotides are TGTGCCAGCAGTTGGTCCCACATCACTGAAGCTTTCTTT.

The rearrangement joins TRBV6-4 to TRBJ2-1; D is ambiguous. The V end was cut by 2 bases, the J end by 2 bases, with 10 bases between. CDR3 length: 15 amino acids. In germline, CDR1 is MRHNA, CDR2 SNTAGT. The chain's CDR3 is CASSDSEATYNEQFF. The CDR3 DNA sequence: TGTGCCAGCAGTGACAGTGAGGCGACCTACAATGAGCAGTTCTTC.

This chain uses TRBV12-3 or TRBV12-4 with TRBJ1-1, with no clear D. V lost 7 bases and J 4 bases, leaving 10 bases between the germline ends. The CDR3 runs 12 residues. CDR3 sequence (DNA): TGTGCCAGCAAGGGCGGCGGCACTGAAGCTTTCTTT. Translation gives CASKGGGTEAFF.

V gene TRBV25-1 combines with J gene TRBJ1-5; no reliable D call. Germline V gene lookup returns CDR1 MGHDK and CDR2 SYGVNS. The CDR3 loop spans 14 amino acids. V lost 3 bases to trimming and J lost 2 bases, with 8 bases between them. CDR3 region: CASSDIYRNQPQHF. The CDR3, as DNA: TGTGCCAGCAGTGACATATATCGCAATCAGCCCCAGCATTTT. The variable domain in full, completed from reference TRBV25-1 and TRBJ1-5, reads EADIYQTPRYLVIGTGKKITLECSQTMGHDKMYWYQQDPGMELHLIHYSYGVNSTEKGDLSSESTVSRIRTEHFPLTLESARPSHTSQYLCASSDIYRNQPQHFGDGTRLSIL.

The chain couples TRBV18 to TRBJ1-1; D perhaps matches TRBD1 (5 bases). The V and J ends lost 3 bases and 1 base respectively, with 12 bases between them. This CDR3 is 15 amino acids long. From germline, CDR1 is KGHSH and CDR2 LQKENI. CDR3 in DNA: TGTGCCAGCTCACCCTACGGGGGGGAGAACACTGAAGCTTTCTTT. Residues: CASSPYGGENTEAFF. The entire variable domain, with the rest obtained from reference TRBV18 and TRBJ1-1, is as follows: NAGVMQNPRHLVRRRGQEARLRCSPMKGHSHVYWYRQLPEEGLKFMVYLQKENIIDESGMPKERFSAEFPKEGPSILRIQQVVRGDSAAYFCASSPYGGENTEAFFGQGTRLTVV.

This clone was picked up a small number of times. CDR3 nucleotide sequence: TGTGCCAGCAGCTTGTTCAGGGCTGGAAATAATTCACCCCTCCACTTT. This sequence encodes CASSLFRAGNNSPLHF. The genes are TRBV5-6 and TRBJ1-6; perhaps TRBD1 as D (5 bases). This CDR3 region has 16 residues. CDR1 is SGHDT, CDR2 YYEEEE, per germline. Trimming stripped 1 base from V and 5 bases from J, with 13 bases between.

The V call is TRBV7-2, the J call TRBJ1-2, with a weak D call TRBD1 (5 bases). Germline assignment: CDR1 SGHTA and CDR2 FQGNSA. V gave up 1 base and J gave up 1 base, with 10 bases separating them. The CDR3 has 15 amino acids. The CDR3 DNA sequence: TGTGCCAGCAGCTTAGTGGGGGGAAGTAACTATGGCTACACCTTC. Protein sequence: CASSLVGGSNYGYTF.

The chain links TRBV19 to TRBJ2-5; possible D gene TRBD1, 5 bases. Looked up from germline, CDR1 is LNHDA and CDR2 is SQIVND (reference sequence). The CDR3 covers 16 residues. V lost 1 base and J lost 1, with 13 bases in between. DNA for the CDR3: TGTGCCAGTAGTATAGGGGCAGGGATTAGCCAAGAGACCCAGTACTTC. It encodes CASSIGAGISQETQYF.

The chain combines TRBV6-5 with TRBJ1-1; a weak D match, TRBD1 (6 bases). Looked up from germline, CDR1 is MNHEY and CDR2 is SVGAGI. Deletions cut 11 bases from V and 5 bases from J, with 18 bases between. There are 13 residues in the CDR3. The DNA of the CDR3 is TGTGCCGGGGCTTACAGGGTTGGGACTGAAGCTTTCTTT. It codes for CAGAYRVGTEAFF.